This T cell receptor beta chain stems from a study of identical twins. Study observations and caveats: High-abundance cord blood beta clonotypes had fewer insertions; memory repertoires showed none. Twins' excess sharing was less marked for out-of-frame beta sequences.

A universal primer binding site was introduced by template switching. The final cDNA contained unique molecular identifiers. TCRdb recomputed calls from the 5' RACE reads with MiXCR, one row per CDR3 protein. The table includes a few hundred thousand distinct CDR3 sequences, about 13% detected once. The sample holds a few counts of this clonotype. Its cognate antigen is unknown. The V gene's germline CDR1 is SEHNR and CDR2 FQNEAQ (reference sequence). Trimming left V 5 bases short and J 10 bases short, with 21 bases between. The CDR3 runs 15 residues. Another study also made use of these data, one on yellow fever vaccine responses in identical twins. As that study records: Twins reportedly showed a vaccine T cell response that seemed partly convergent and partly personalized.

The source is a young woman in good health. V gene TRBV7-9 combines with J gene TRBJ2-1; TRBD2 might be the D (5 bases). Sequencing was carried out using memory (CD45RO+) T cells sorted from blood. The CDR3: CASSTNKAGSGEQFF. Here the CDR3 DNA reads TGTGCCAGCAGCACAAACAAGGCGGGCTCGGGAGAGCAGTTCTTC.